This T cell receptor (beta chain) is from a study of T cells in Graves' hyperthyroidism and ophthalmopathy. Overall study findings and caveats: Most clonotypes expanded in the thyroid (above 0.001) were also present in blood.

This clonotype appeared many times. The antigen is unknown. The V gene's germline CDR1 is GTSNPN and CDR2 SVGIG (reference sequence). Unmatched junction bases numbered 4, after V lost 5 bases and J lost 4 bases. CDR3 length equals 12 residues. Absent ophthalmopathy progression within 18 months defined stable Graves' hyperthyroidism. Patients between 18 and 65 years old had hyperthyroidism, newly diagnosed and lasting under 2 months. Diagnoses were made from clinical symptoms, serum measures (thyroxine and TRAb), thyroid ultrasound and orbital computed tomography. Amplified TCR beta CDR3 regions derived from RNA transcripts. A set of HTBI primers served as the primers for a first-round RT-PCR of the TCR CDR3. MiXCR, run by TCRdb on the multiplex PCR reads, gives a single entry per CDR3 protein. The sample includes about 690,000 distinct CDR3 sequences, roughly 17% of them seen just once.

This chain joins TRBV30 and TRBJ1-1; 7 positions match TRBD1. Input material: blood. The receptor's source is a man aged 50 to 60 with Graves' hyperthyroidism. The CDR3 DNA reads TGTGCCTGGGACAGGGAGGCCACTGAAGCTTTCTTT. Residues: CAWDREATEAFF.